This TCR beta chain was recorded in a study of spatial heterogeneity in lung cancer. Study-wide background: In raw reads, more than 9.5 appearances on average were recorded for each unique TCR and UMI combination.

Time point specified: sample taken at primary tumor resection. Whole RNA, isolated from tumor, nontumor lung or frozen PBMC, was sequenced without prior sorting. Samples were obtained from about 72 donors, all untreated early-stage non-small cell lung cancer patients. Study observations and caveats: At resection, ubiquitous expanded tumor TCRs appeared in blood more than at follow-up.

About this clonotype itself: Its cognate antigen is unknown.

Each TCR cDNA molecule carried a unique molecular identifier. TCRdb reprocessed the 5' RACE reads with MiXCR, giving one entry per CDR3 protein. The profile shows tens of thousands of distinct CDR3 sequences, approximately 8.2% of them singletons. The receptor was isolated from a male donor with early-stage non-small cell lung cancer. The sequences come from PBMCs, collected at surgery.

The CDR3 loop reads CASSEGLAGGQETQYF. In nucleotides, the CDR3 is TGTGCCAGCAGTGAAGGACTAGCGGGAGGACAAGAGACCCAGTACTTC. V and J are TRBV2 and TRBJ2-5, with 13 bases aligning to TRBD2. V shed 1 base and J 2 bases; nucleotides not matched to a gene: 1. Germline V gives CDR1 SNHLY, CDR2 FYNNEI. The CDR3 is 16 amino acids.